Shown below are 13 T cell receptor beta chains from a single sample sequenced in a study of blood T cell repertoires in COVID-19. Sequenced by immunoSEQ multiplex PCR; TCRdb stores in-frame clones only, minus some. Of roughly 150,000 clones in the sample, 70% to 90% were seen once. Material for sequencing was peripheral blood. Receptors were obtained from a woman older than 75 with COVID-19, enrolled during active disease.

The genes are TRBV7-3 and TRBJ2-1; weak D call: TRBD2 (5 bases). The CDR3 has 15 amino acids. In germline, CDR1 is SGHTA, CDR2 FQGTGA. V lost 0 bases and J lost 10, with 16 bases in between. This CDR3 reads CASSLTSGEGREQFF. The DNA of the CDR3 is TGTGCCAGCAGCTTAACGTCGGGCGAGGGAAGGGAGCAGTTCTTC. The full variable domain, completed using reference TRBV7-3 and TRBJ2-1, is GAGVSQTPSNKVTEKGKYVELRCDPISGHTALYWYRQSLGQGPEFLIYFQGTGAADDSGLPNDRFFAVRPEGSVSTLKIQRTERGDSAVYLCASSLTSGEGREQFFGPGTRLTVL.

The V call is TRBV18, the J call TRBJ1-1; no clear D gene. This CDR3 region has 15 residues. V dropped 3 bases and J dropped 1 base, with 12 bases sitting between them. Germline assignment: CDR1 KGHSH and CDR2 LQKENI. In DNA form, the CDR3 reads TGTGCCAGCTCACCCCCTGGGCACAGGAACACTGAAGCTTTCTTT. It specifies CASSPPGHRNTEAFF.

This clone was recorded once. V gene TRBV7-2 combines with J gene TRBJ1-2; D not resolved. The germline V gene encodes CDR1 SGHTA and CDR2 FQGNSA. The CDR3 contains 16 residues. V was trimmed by 2 bases and J by 0 bases, leaving 13 bases between them. CDR3 loop: CASSLIPSRANYGYTF. CDR3 nucleotides: TGTGCCAGCAGCTTAATCCCAAGCCGAGCTAACTATGGCTACACCTTC.

The chain joins TRBV9 to TRBJ2-5, with 7 nucleotides matching TRBD2. CDR1 is SGDLS, CDR2 YYNGEE, per germline. CDR3 size: 14 residues. V was clipped by 3 bases and J by 1 base; unmatched bases: 3. CDR3 coding DNA: TGTGCCAGCAGCGAGGGGAGGGGCCAAGAGACCCAGTACTTC. It encodes CASSEGRGQETQYF. The full variable domain, completed using reference TRBV9 and TRBJ2-5, is DSGVTQTPKHLITATGQRVTLRCSPRSGDLSVYWYQQSLDQGLQFLIQYYNGEERAKGNILERFSAQQFPDLHSELNLSSLELGDSALYFCASSEGRGQETQYFGPGTRLLVL.

This chain connects TRBV4-1 to TRBJ1-2; 7 bases line up with TRBD1. The CDR3 has 16 residues. J lost 3 bases, V lost 2 bases, and 9 bases had no gene match. Germline-derived CDR1 and CDR2 are MGHRA and YSYEKL. CDR3 region: CASSQNDRATDYGYTF. CDR3 coding DNA: TGCGCCAGCAGCCAAAACGACAGGGCTACGGACTATGGCTACACCTTC.

The chain has TRBV9 and TRBJ1-2, with 9 bases aligning to TRBD1. This CDR3 comprises 16 residues. Germline assignment: CDR1 SGDLS and CDR2 YYNGEE. With 0 bases clipped from V and 7 bases from J, the junction kept 10 bases outside the gene matches. The CDR3 loop reads CASSVVEGGQGRGYTF. In nucleotides, the CDR3 is TGTGCCAGCAGCGTAGTTGAGGGGGGACAGGGCCGTGGCTACACCTTC.

This chain links TRBV5-1 with TRBJ2-2; 7 bases align to TRBD1. Trimming cost V 5 bases and J 4 bases; bases outside gene matches: 8. In germline, CDR1 is SGHRS, CDR2 YFSETQ. The CDR3 sequence is 15 residues long. The chain's CDR3 is CASSSGQERTGELFF. CDR3 coding DNA: TGCGCCAGCAGTTCCGGACAGGAACGCACCGGGGAGCTGTTTTTT.

This clone was detected a few times. The gene calls are TRBV28 and TRBJ2-7, with D tentatively TRBD2 (5 bases). V shed 6 bases and J shed 3 bases, with 12 bases lying between them. The CDR3 extends over 13 amino acids. CDR1 and CDR2 (germline): MDHEN, SYDVKM. CDR3 sequence reads: CASSQPAGYEQYF. The CDR3 nucleotides read TGTGCCAGCAGCCAGCCGGCGGGCTACGAGCAGTACTTC.

This clone was counted once. V is TRBV2 and J is TRBJ2-1; possible D gene TRBD2, 6 bases. The germline V gene encodes CDR1 SNHLY and CDR2 FYNNEI. Trimming took off 6 bases at V and 6 bases at J, with 15 bases between the two ends. This CDR3 region has 14 residues. CDR3 sequence: CASSIGGPGNEQFF. In DNA, the CDR3 is TGTGCCAGCAGCATTGGAGGGCCGGGCAATGAGCAGTTCTTC.

The chain employs TRBV6-5 and TRBJ1-4, with a weak D call TRBD1 (5 bases). Germline V gives CDR1 MNHEY, CDR2 SVGAGI. V dropped 6 bases and J dropped 6 bases, with 11 bases sitting between them. The CDR3 runs 13 residues. CDR3 nucleotides: TGTGCCAGCAGCGGGTGGGGGGATGAAAAACTGTTTTTT. Its translation is CASSGWGDEKLFF.

V usage is TRBV2 and J usage is TRBJ1-1; TRBD1 agrees at 7 bases. The ends lost 4 bases at V and 1 base at J; junction bases unmatched: 0. The CDR3 has 13 residues. Germline CDR1 is SNHLY and CDR2 is FYNNEI. CDR3 sequence: CASSGQGNTEAFF. The CDR3 bases are TGTGCCAGCAGTGGACAGGGGAACACTGAAGCTTTCTTT.

The chain employs TRBV7-8 and TRBJ1-6; a possible D gene is TRBD1 (5 bases). Germline V CDR1 and CDR2: SGHVS, FQNEAQ. The CDR3 sequence is 18 residues long. Trimming pared 2 bases from V and 1 base from J, leaving 15 bases between. The CDR3 bases are TGTGCCAGCAGCTTATCCCGGGGGGGGGATTCCTATAATTCACCCCTCCACTTT. This translates into CASSLSRGGDSYNSPLHF.

This chain joins TRBV18 and TRBJ2-3; 8 nucleotides agree with TRBD1. Trimming removed 2 bases from V and 4 bases from J; junction bases left unmatched: 8. CDR1 and CDR2 from the germline V gene are KGHSH and LQKENI. The CDR3 covers 16 residues. The CDR3 protein is CASSPGTGTGSDTQYF. DNA of the CDR3: TGTGCCAGCTCACCAGGGACAGGAACGGGTTCAGATACGCAGTATTTT. Together with reference TRBV18 and TRBJ2-3, the CDR3 gives the full variable domain: NAGVMQNPRHLVRRRGQEARLRCSPMKGHSHVYWYRQLPEEGLKFMVYLQKENIIDESGMPKERFSAEFPKEGPSILRIQQVVRGDSAAYFCASSPGTGTGSDTQYFGPGTRLTVL.